Below are 9 T cell receptor beta chains sequenced from a single sample in a study of early T cells in non-severe SARS-CoV-2 infection. TCRdb ran MiXCR on the 5' RACE reads and lists one entry per CDR3 protein. The table has more than 90,000 distinct CDR3 sequences, less than 15% seen once. Sequencing was performed on whole blood. The receptor set was obtained from an adult who was a healthcare worker with PCR-confirmed SARS-CoV-2 infection or an uninfected control (not recorded which).

This clonotype was seen many times. CDR3 sequence reads: CASSFRRGSMNTEAFF. The CDR3 DNA follows: TGTGCCAGCAGCTTTCGTCGGGGGTCCATGAACACTGAAGCTTTCTTT. The chain combines TRBV13 with TRBJ1-1; possibly TRBD1 for D (5 bases). V shed 3 bases and J shed 0 bases, with 14 bases lying between them. Germline loops: CDR1 PRHDT, CDR2 FYEKMQ (reference sequence). CDR3 size: 16 residues.

V usage is TRBV6-1 and J usage is TRBJ1-3, with D hard to call. Trimming took 2 bases from V and 4 from J, leaving 6 bases between them. The V gene's germline CDR1 is MNHNS and CDR2 SASEGT. This CDR3 is 13 amino acids long. The CDR3 here is CASSEITGNTIYF. DNA for the CDR3: TGTGCCAGCAGTGAAATTACGGGAAACACCATATATTTT.

CDR3 in amino acids: CASSLQGGEQYF. CDR3 coding DNA: TGCGCCAGCAGCCTTCAGGGGGGGGAGCAGTACTTC. The gene calls are TRBV5-1 and TRBJ2-7, with D perhaps being TRBD1 or TRBD2 (7 bases each). Trimming removed 4 bases at V and 7 bases at J, with 12 bases between. The length of the CDR3 is 12 residues. The germline gives CDR1 SGHRS, CDR2 YFSETQ.

This clonotype was recorded many times. The CDR3, as DNA: TGTGCCAGCAGTGCTCAAGAACCGGGACAGGGTCTTCGGGGCTACACCTTC. Its protein product is CASSAQEPGQGLRGYTF. The chain combines TRBV25-1 with TRBJ1-2, with TRBD1 identical over 9 bases. From germline, CDR1 is MGHDK and CDR2 SYGVNS. The CDR3 runs to 17 residues. The V and J ends lost 4 bases and 8 bases, in that order; junction bases with no gene match: 17.

The table lists this clonotype with many counts. The rearrangement uses TRBV28 and TRBJ1-1; D is unresolved. The germline gives CDR1 MDHEN, CDR2 SYDVKM. Trimming cost V 3 bases and J 4 bases, with 9 bases left between them. This CDR3 comprises 13 residues. The CDR3 spells CASSLFRGTEAFF. CDR3 nucleotides: TGTGCCAGCAGTTTGTTCCGGGGCACTGAAGCTTTCTTT.

This clonotype was seen many times. The J gene is TRBJ1-2, the V gene TRBV27; tentatively, D is TRBD1 (6 bases). Trimming left V 5 bases short and J 0 bases short, with 16 bases between. This CDR3 spans 16 amino acids. Germline CDR1 reads MNHEY; CDR2 reads SMNVEV (reference sequence). This CDR3 is CASSGGTGISNYGYTF. In DNA, the CDR3 is TGTGCCAGCAGTGGAGGCACAGGGATATCTAACTATGGCTACACCTTC.

This clonotype appeared many times. This chain joins TRBV9 and TRBJ2-5; 11 positions agree with TRBD2. This CDR3 has 14 residues. V gave up 3 bases and J gave up 5 bases; unmatched junction bases: 3. Per germline, CDR1 SGDLS and CDR2 YYNGEE. CDR3 nucleotides: TGTGCCAGCAGCGCTAGCGGGGGGATGGAGACCCAGTACTTC. As protein: CASSASGGMETQYF.

The chain uses TRBV19 and TRBJ2-7; D ambiguous. Germline lookup yields CDR1 LNHDA and CDR2 SQIVND (reference sequence). The germline V and J ends were trimmed by 1 base and 3 bases, with 10 bases remaining between them. This CDR3 has 14 residues. The CDR3 DNA reads as TGTGCCAGTAGTATAGGGTTACGCAGCTACGAGCAGTACTTC. Translation gives CASSIGLRSYEQYF.

This clonotype was observed many times. V and J are TRBV12-3 or TRBV12-4 and TRBJ1-5; 7 bases match TRBD1. Trimming removed 3 bases from V and 5 bases from J; junction bases left unmatched: 1. This CDR3 region has 13 residues. The CDR3 DNA follows: TGTGCCAGCAGTTTGGGGACAGATCAGCCCCAGCATTTT. Translation gives CASSLGTDQPQHF.